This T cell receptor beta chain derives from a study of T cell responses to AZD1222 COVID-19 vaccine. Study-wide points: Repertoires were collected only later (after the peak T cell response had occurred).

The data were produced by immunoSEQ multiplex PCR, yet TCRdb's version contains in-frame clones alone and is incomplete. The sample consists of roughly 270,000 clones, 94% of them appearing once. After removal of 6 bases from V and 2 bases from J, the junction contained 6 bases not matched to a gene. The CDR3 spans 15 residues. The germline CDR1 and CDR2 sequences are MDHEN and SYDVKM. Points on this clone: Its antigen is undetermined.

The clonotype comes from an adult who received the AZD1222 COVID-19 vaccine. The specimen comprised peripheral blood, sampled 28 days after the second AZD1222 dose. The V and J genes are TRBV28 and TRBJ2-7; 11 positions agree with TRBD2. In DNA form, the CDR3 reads TGTGCCAGCAGGGGGGGGACTAGCGGAGCCTACGAGCAGTACTTC. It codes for CASRGGTSGAYEQYF.